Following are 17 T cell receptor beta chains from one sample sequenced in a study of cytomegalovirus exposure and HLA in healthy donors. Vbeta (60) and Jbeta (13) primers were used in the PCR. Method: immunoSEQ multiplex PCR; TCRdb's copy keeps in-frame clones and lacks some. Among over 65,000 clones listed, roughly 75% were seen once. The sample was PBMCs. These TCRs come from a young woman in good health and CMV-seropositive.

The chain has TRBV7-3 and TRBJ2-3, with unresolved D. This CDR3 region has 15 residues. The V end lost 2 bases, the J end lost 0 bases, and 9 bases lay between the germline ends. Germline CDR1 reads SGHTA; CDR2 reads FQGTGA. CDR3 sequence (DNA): TGTGCCAGCAGCTTAGGCAGGTTTAGCACAGATACGCAGTATTTT. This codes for CASSLGRFSTDTQYF.

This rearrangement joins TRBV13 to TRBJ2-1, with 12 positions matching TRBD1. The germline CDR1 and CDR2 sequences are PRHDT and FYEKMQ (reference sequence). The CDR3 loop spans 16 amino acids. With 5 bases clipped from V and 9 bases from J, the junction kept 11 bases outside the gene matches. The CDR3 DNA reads TGTGCCAGCAGCCACGGGGACAGGGGGCGCGAGGGTGAGCAGTTCTTC. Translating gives CASSHGDRGREGEQFF.

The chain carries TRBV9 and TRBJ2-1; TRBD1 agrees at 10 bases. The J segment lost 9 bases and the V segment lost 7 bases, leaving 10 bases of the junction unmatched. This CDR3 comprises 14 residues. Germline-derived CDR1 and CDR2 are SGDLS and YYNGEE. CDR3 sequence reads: CASQKGQGLGEQFF. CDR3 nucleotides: TGTGCCAGCCAGAAGGGACAGGGGTTAGGTGAGCAGTTCTTC.

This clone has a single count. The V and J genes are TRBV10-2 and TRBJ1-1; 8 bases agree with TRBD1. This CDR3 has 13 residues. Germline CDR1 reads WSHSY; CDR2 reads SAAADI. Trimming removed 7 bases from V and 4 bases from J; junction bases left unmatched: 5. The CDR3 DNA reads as TGCGCCAGCACCTTGACAGGGGCCACTGAAGCTTTCTTT. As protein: CASTLTGATEAFF.

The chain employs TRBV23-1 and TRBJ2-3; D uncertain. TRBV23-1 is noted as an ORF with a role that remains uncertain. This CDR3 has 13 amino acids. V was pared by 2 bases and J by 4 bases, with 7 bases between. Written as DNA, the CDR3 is TGCGCCAGCAGTCAACCCCTTCCAGATACGCAGTATTTT. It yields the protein CASSQPLPDTQYF.

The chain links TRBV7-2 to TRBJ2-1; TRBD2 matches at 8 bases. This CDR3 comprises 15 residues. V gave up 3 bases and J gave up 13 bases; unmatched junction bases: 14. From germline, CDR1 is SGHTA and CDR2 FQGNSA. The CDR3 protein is CASSFGNSGIGAQFF. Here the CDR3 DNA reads TGTGCCAGCAGCTTCGGTAATAGCGGGATCGGTGCCCAGTTCTTC. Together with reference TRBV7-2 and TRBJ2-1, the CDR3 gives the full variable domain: GAGVSQSPSNKVTEKGKDVELRCDPISGHTALYWYRQSLGQGLEFLIYFQGNSAPDKSGLPSDRFSAERTGGSVSTLTIQRTQQEDSAVYLCASSFGNSGIGAQFFGPGTRLTVL.

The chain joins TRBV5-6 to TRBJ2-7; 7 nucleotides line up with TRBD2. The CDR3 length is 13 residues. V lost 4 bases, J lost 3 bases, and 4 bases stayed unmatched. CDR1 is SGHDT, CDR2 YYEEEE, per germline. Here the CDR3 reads CASSPPSGYEQYV. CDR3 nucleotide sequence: TGTGCCAGCAGCCCTCCTAGCGGCTACGAGCAGTACGTC.

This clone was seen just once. The CDR3 coding sequence is TGTGCCAGCAGTTCCACTCCGGGGAACTTCAATGAGCAGTTCTTC. It encodes CASSSTPGNFNEQFF. The V and J genes are TRBV6-6 and TRBJ2-1, with a tentative D call TRBD2 (5 bases). This CDR3 region has 15 residues. V lost 4 bases and J lost 6, with 16 bases in between. Germline CDR1 MNHNY, CDR2 SVGAGI (reference sequence).

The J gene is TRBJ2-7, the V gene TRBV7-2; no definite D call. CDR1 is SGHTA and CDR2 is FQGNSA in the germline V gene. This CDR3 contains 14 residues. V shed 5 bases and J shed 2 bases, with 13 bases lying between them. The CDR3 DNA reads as TGTGCCAGCAGCCCCGGTCCGCAAGCCTACGAGCAGTACTTC. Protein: CASSPGPQAYEQYF.

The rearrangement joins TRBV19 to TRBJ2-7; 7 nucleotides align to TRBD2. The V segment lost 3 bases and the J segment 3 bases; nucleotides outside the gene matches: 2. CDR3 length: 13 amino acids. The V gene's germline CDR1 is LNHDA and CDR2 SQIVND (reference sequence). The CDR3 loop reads CASSIGGSYEQYF. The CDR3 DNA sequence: TGTGCCAGTAGTATCGGCGGGAGCTACGAGCAGTACTTC.

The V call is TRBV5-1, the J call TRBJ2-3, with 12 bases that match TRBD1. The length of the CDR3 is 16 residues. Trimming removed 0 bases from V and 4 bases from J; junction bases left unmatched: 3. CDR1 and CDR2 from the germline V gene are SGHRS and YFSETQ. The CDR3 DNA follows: TGCGCCAGCAGCTTGGGGGACAGGGGGCGCCCAGATACGCAGTATTTT. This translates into CASSLGDRGRPDTQYF.

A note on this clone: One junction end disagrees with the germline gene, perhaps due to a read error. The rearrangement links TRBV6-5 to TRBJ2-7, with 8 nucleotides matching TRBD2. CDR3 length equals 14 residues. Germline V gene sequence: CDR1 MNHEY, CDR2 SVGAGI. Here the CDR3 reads CTSRVSGSSYEQYF. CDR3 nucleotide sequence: TGTACCAGCAGAGTAAGCGGGAGCTCCTACGAGCAGTACTTC.

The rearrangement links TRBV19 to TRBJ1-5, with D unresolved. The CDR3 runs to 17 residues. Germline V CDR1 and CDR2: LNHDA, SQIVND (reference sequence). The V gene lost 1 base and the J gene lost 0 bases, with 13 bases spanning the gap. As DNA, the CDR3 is TGTGCCAGTAGTATAGTGGGCCGACCAAATAGCAATCAGCCCCAGCATTTT. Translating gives CASSIVGRPNSNQPQHF.

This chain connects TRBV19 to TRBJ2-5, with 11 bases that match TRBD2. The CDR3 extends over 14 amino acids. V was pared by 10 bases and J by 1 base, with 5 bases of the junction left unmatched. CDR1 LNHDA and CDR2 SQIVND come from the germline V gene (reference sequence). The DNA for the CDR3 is TGTGCCACCGGGACTAGCGGAATCCAAGAGACCCAGTACTTC. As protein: CATGTSGIQETQYF.

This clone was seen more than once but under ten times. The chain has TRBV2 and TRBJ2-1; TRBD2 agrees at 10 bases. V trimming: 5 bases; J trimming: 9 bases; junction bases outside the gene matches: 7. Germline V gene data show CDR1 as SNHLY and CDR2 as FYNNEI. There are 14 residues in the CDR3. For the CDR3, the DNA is TGTGCCAGCAGTACTAGCGGGATAATCGGTGAGCAGTTCTTC. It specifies CASSTSGIIGEQFF. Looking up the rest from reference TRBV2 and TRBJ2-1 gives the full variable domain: EPEVTQTPSHQVTQMGQEVILRCVPISNHLYFYWYRQILGQKVEFLVSFYNNEISEKSEIFDDQFSVERPDGSNFTLKIRSTKLEDSAMYFCASSTSGIIGEQFFGPGTRLTVL.

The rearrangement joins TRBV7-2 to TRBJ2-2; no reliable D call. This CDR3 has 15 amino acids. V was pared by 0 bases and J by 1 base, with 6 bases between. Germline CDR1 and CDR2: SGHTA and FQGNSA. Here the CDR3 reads CASSLAPRNTGELFF. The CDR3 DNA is TGTGCCAGCAGCTTAGCCCCCCGGAACACCGGGGAGCTGTTTTTT. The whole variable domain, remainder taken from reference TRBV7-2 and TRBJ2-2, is GAGVSQSPSNKVTEKGKDVELRCDPISGHTALYWYRQSLGQGLEFLIYFQGNSAPDKSGLPSDRFSAERTGGSVSTLTIQRTQQEDSAVYLCASSLAPRNTGELFFGEGSRLTVL.

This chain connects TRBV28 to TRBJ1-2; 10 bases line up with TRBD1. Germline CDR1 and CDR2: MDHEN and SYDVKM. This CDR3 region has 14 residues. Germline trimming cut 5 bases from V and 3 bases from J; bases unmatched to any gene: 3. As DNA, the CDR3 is TGTGCCAGCAGTCGGACAGGGGGAGACTATGGCTACACCTTC. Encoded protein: CASSRTGGDYGYTF.